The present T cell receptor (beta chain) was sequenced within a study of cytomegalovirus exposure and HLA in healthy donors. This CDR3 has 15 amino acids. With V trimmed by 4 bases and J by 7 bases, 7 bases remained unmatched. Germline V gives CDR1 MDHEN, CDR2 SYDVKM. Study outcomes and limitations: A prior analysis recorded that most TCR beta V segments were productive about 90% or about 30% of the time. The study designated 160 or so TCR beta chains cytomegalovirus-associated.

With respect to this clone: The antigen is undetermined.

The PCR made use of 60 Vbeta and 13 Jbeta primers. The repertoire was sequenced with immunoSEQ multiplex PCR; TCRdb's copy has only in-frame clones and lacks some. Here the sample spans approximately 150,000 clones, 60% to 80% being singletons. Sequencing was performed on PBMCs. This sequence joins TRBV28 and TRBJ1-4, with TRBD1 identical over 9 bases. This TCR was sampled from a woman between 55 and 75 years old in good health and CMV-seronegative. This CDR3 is CASSSLQGAGEKLFF. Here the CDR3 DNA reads TGTGCCAGCAGTTCCCTACAGGGGGCCGGTGAAAAACTGTTTTTT.